This T cell receptor (beta chain) was sequenced in a study of pediatric ulcerative colitis. This CDR3 comprises 15 residues. V was clipped by 3 bases and J by 4 bases; unmatched bases: 9. The germline CDR1 and CDR2 sequences are LNHDA and SQIVND (reference sequence). The assay was immunoSEQ multiplex PCR, and TCRdb's table has in-frame clones only and misses some. Among tens of thousands of clones listed, approximately 74% were seen once. Rectal tissue came from one to two pinch biopsies taken at colonoscopy. The TCR comes from a boy between 10 and 17 years old with severe ulcerative colitis. This rearrangement joins TRBV19 to TRBJ2-7; the match to TRBD1 covers 7 bases. Sequenced: gut tissue. CDR3 sequence (DNA): TGTGCCAGTAGTATTCACATCGGGACAGTATACGAGCAGTACTTC. This sequence encodes CASSIHIGTVYEQYF.